The T cell receptor (beta chain) described here comes from a study of lymphopenia after photon versus proton radiotherapy. J was trimmed by 4 bases and V by 5 bases; bases with no gene match: 5. CDR3 length: 16 amino acids. Germline lookup yields CDR1 PRHDT and CDR2 FYEKMQ (reference sequence). This clone occurred once. The table came from immunoSEQ multiplex PCR; TCRdb's copy has only in-frame clones and leaves some out. Of 30,000 to 45,000 clones listed, roughly nine tenths are singletons. The source was peripheral blood, collected from a patient treated with photon-based radiotherapy. The chain employs TRBV13 and TRBJ2-2; 12 bases fit TRBD2. The sequence came from a man aged 55 to 70 with cholangiocarcinoma. CDR3 loop: CASSRGLAGPTGELFF. The CDR3 coding sequence is TGTGCCAGCAGCCGAGGACTAGCGGGGCCCACCGGGGAGCTGTTTTTT.